Listed below are T cell receptor beta chains from one sample, sequenced in a study of blood T cell repertoires in COVID-19. The data were produced by immunoSEQ multiplex PCR, yet TCRdb's version contains in-frame clones alone and is incomplete. The sample carries approximately 300,000 clones, roughly 91% recorded once. The sequenced sample was PBMCs or T cells enriched from blood (not recorded which). The receptors shown here come from a woman aged 25 to 39 who had recovered from COVID-19. Both conserved end residues are part of each CDR3. A D gene is named only where the DNA matches it firmly. Clone size is stated in some rows and not others, as once, few, many or a class when expanded.

D: NA; J: TRBJ1-1; size: NA; V: TRBV12-2; CDR3: CASHRRQGNTEAFF; DNA: TGTGCAAGTCACCGGAGACAGGGGAACACTGAAGCTTTCTTT
D: NA; J: TRBJ1-5; size: once; V: TRBV19; CDR3: CASSWGDQPQHF; DNA: TGTGCCAGTAGTTGGGGGGATCAGCCCCAGCATTTT
D: TRBD1; J: TRBJ2-1; size: NA; V: TRBV19; CDR3: CASSRTTGDYYNEQFF; DNA: TGTGCCAGTAGTAGAACTACAGGGGATTATTACAATGAGCAGTTCTTC
D: NA; J: TRBJ1-3; size: NA; V: TRBV18; CDR3: CASSPGGYLGNTIYF; DNA: TGTGCCAGCTCACCAGGCGGTTATCTTGGAAACACCATATATTTT
D: NA; J: TRBJ1-1; size: few; V: TRBV12-1; CDR3: CASSPGGSWQQGEAFF; DNA: TGTGCCAGCAGCCCCGGGGGAAGTTGGCAGCAAGGAGAAGCTTTCTTT
D: TRBD2; J: TRBJ2-3; size: NA; V: TRBV3-1/TRBV3-2; CDR3: CASSSGLDNTDTQYF; DNA: TGTGCCAGCAGCTCGGGACTAGACAACACAGATACGCAGTATTTT
D: NA; J: TRBJ2-7; size: NA; V: TRBV2; CDR3: CASRSTGPIRQSSYEQYF; DNA: TGTGCCAGCAGGAGTACAGGCCCGATACGACAGAGCTCCTACGAGCAGTACTTC
D: TRBD2; J: TRBJ2-3; size: NA; V: TRBV12-3/TRBV12-4; CDR3: CASSSGGDTQYF; DNA: TGTGCCAGCAGTTCGGGAGGAGATACGCAGTATTTT
D: TRBD1; J: TRBJ2-6; size: NA; V: TRBV24-1; CDR3: CATSEGQGFFPNVLTF; DNA: TGTGCCACCAGTGAGGGACAGGGATTCTTCCCCAACGTCCTGACTTTC
D: TRBD1; J: TRBJ1-6; size: NA; V: TRBV4-1; CDR3: CASRDSYNSPLHF; DNA: TGCGCCAGCCGGGACAGCTATAATTCACCCCTCCACTTT
D: NA; J: TRBJ1-2; size: NA; V: TRBV5-1; CDR3: CASSLGAVANYGYTF; DNA: TGCGCCAGCAGCTTGGGGGCAGTCGCTAACTATGGCTACACCTTC
D: TRBD1; J: TRBJ2-1; size: few; V: TRBV6-2/TRBV6-3; CDR3: CASSPGGSGYNEQFF; DNA: TGTGCCAGCAGCCCAGGGGGAAGTGGCTACAATGAGCAGTTCTTC
D: NA; J: TRBJ1-4; size: NA; V: TRBV7-2; CDR3: CASSLATGILEKLFF; DNA: TGTGCCAGCAGCTTAGCCACGGGTATTCTCGAAAAACTGTTTTTT
D: NA; J: TRBJ1-5; size: NA; V: TRBV28; CDR3: CASSLSWIGYSNQPQHF; DNA: TGTGCCAGCAGTTTATCATGGATCGGGTATAGCAATCAGCCCCAGCATTTT
D: TRBD2; J: TRBJ2-1; size: NA; V: TRBV2; CDR3: CASSLADLYNEQFF; DNA: TGTGCCAGCTCACTAGCGGACTTATACAATGAGCAGTTCTTC
D: TRBD2; J: TRBJ2-3; size: NA; V: TRBV28; CDR3: CASSLGLAGSQDTQYF; DNA: TGTGCCAGCAGTTTAGGACTAGCGGGATCTCAAGATACGCAGTATTTT
D: TRBD1; J: TRBJ1-1; size: NA; V: TRBV27; CDR3: CASSLTGGPPEAFF; DNA: TGTGCCAGCAGTTTAACAGGGGGCCCGCCCGAAGCTTTCTTT
D: TRBD1; J: TRBJ1-3; size: NA; V: TRBV5-5; CDR3: CASSRGQGIISGNTIYF; DNA: TGTGCCAGCAGCCGTGGACAGGGGATAATCTCTGGAAACACCATATATTTT
D: TRBD2; J: TRBJ2-1; size: NA; V: TRBV27; CDR3: CASKELAHYNEQFF; DNA: TGTGCCAGCAAAGAACTAGCGCACTACAATGAGCAGTTCTTC
D: NA; J: TRBJ2-1; size: NA; V: TRBV19; CDR3: CASSPGFYNEQFF; DNA: TGTGCCAGTAGCCCCGGGTTCTACAATGAGCAGTTCTTC
D: TRBD1; J: TRBJ1-1; size: NA; V: TRBV18; CDR3: CASSQGTAEAFF; DNA: TGTGCCAGCTCACAGGGGACAGCTGAAGCTTTCTTT
D: NA; J: TRBJ2-3; size: NA; V: TRBV4-1; CDR3: CASSQVNLVSTDTQYF; DNA: TGCGCCAGCAGCCAAGTGAACCTAGTTTCCACAGATACGCAGTATTTT
D: TRBD1; J: TRBJ2-2; size: NA; V: TRBV5-1; CDR3: CASSMDRGRFSNTGELFF; DNA: TGCGCCAGCAGCATGGACAGGGGGCGGTTTAGCAACACCGGGGAGCTGTTTTTT
D: NA; J: TRBJ1-2; size: NA; V: TRBV10-3; CDR3: CAISESGNYGYTF; DNA: TGTGCCATCAGTGAGTCCGGGAACTATGGCTACACCTTC
D: NA; J: TRBJ1-3; size: NA; V: TRBV7-9; CDR3: CASSHSTGSGNTIYF; DNA: TGTGCCAGCAGCCACTCGACAGGCTCTGGAAACACCATATATTTT
D: TRBD1; J: TRBJ2-7; size: NA; V: TRBV7-7; CDR3: CASSSKQGSEQYF; DNA: TGTGCTAGCAGCTCCAAACAGGGGTCCGAGCAGTACTTC
D: NA; J: TRBJ2-2; size: NA; V: TRBV5-6; CDR3: CASGRRDGGELFF; DNA: TGTGCCAGCGGTAGGCGGGACGGCGGGGAGCTGTTTTTT
D: NA; J: TRBJ1-5; size: NA; V: TRBV5-4; CDR3: CASSFGAGGGGNQPQHF; DNA: TGTGCCAGCAGCTTTGGGGCTGGCGGGGGCGGGAATCAGCCCCAGCATTTT
D: NA; J: TRBJ1-2; size: many; V: TRBV4-3; CDR3: CASSQDAGGWGYTF; DNA: TGCGCCAGCAGCCAAGATGCGGGGGGATGGGGCTACACCTTC
D: TRBD1; J: TRBJ1-1; size: NA; V: TRBV29-1; CDR3: CSVDTGGTEAFF; DNA: TGCAGCGTTGATACAGGGGGCACTGAAGCTTTCTTT
D: NA; J: TRBJ2-3; size: NA; V: TRBV2; CDR3: CATLASQDTQYF; DNA: TGTGCCACTCTGGCTAGCCAAGATACGCAGTATTTT
D: NA; J: TRBJ2-1; size: once; V: TRBV29-1; CDR3: CSVEPANSYNEQFF; DNA: TGCAGCGTTGAGCCAGCGAACTCCTACAATGAGCAGTTCTTC
D: NA; J: TRBJ2-1; size: NA; V: TRBV28; CDR3: CASSPFSPSRDNEQFF; DNA: TGTGCCAGCAGCCCCTTTAGTCCTAGCCGCGACAATGAGCAGTTCTTC
D: NA; J: TRBJ2-5; size: NA; V: TRBV28; CDR3: CASSLSGVGGETQYF; DNA: TGTGCCAGCAGTTTATCAGGGGTAGGAGGAGAGACCCAGTACTTC
D: NA; J: TRBJ1-2; size: NA; V: TRBV6-2/TRBV6-3; CDR3: CASSYSGHPNYGYTF; DNA: TGTGCCAGCAGTTACTCTGGGCATCCAAACTATGGCTACACCTTC
D: NA; J: TRBJ1-3; size: NA; V: TRBV19; CDR3: CASRRTEHSGNTIYF; DNA: TGTGCCAGTAGACGGACAGAGCACTCTGGAAACACCATATATTTT
D: NA; J: TRBJ2-6; size: NA; V: TRBV15; CDR3: CATQDEEFGANVLTF; DNA: TGTGCCACCCAAGATGAGGAATTTGGGGCCAACGTCCTGACTTTC
D: TRBD1; J: TRBJ1-1; size: NA; V: TRBV28; CDR3: CASSSVTGFTEAFF; DNA: TGTGCCAGCAGTTCAGTGACAGGGTTCACTGAAGCTTTCTTT
D: NA; J: TRBJ1-4; size: NA; V: TRBV9; CDR3: CASSVGIREKLFF; DNA: TGTGCCAGCAGCGTAGGAATCCGGGAAAAACTGTTTTTT
D: TRBD2; J: TRBJ2-1; size: NA; V: TRBV19; CDR3: CASTLVGAGDEQFF; DNA: TGTGCCAGTACCTTGGTTGGAGCGGGAGACGAGCAGTTCTTC
D: NA; J: TRBJ1-6; size: NA; V: TRBV28; CDR3: CATYNPSSYNSPLHF; DNA: TGTGCCACCTATAACCCGAGCTCCTATAATTCACCCCTCCACTTT
D: TRBD2; J: TRBJ2-7; size: NA; V: TRBV7-2; CDR3: CASSLGPAGSSYEQYF; DNA: TGTGCCAGCAGCTTAGGTCCAGCGGGAAGCTCCTACGAGCAGTACTTC
D: TRBD2; J: TRBJ2-7; size: once; V: TRBV4-1; CDR3: CASSQEGGGSGRRLVYEQYF; DNA: TGCGCCAGCAGCCAAGAAGGAGGCGGAAGCGGGAGAAGGTTGGTTTACGAGCAGTACTTC
D: TRBD2; J: TRBJ2-1; size: NA; V: TRBV10-3; CDR3: CAISAELAGIINEQFF; DNA: TGTGCCATCAGTGCAGAACTAGCGGGGATTATAAATGAGCAGTTCTTC
D: TRBD1; J: TRBJ1-2; size: NA; V: TRBV12-5; CDR3: CASGRTGGHYGYTF; DNA: TGTGCTAGTGGCAGGACAGGGGGTCACTATGGCTACACCTTC
D: NA; J: TRBJ1-1; size: NA; V: TRBV24-1; CDR3: CATSDSGRKAFF; DNA: TGTGCCACCAGTGATTCAGGGAGGAAAGCTTTCTTT
D: TRBD2; J: TRBJ2-5; size: NA; V: TRBV7-2; CDR3: CASSFGLAGIPPSETQYF; DNA: TGTGCCAGCAGCTTCGGGCTAGCGGGGATCCCACCAAGTGAGACCCAGTACTTC
D: NA; J: TRBJ2-5; size: few; V: TRBV19; CDR3: CASSTPSRETQYF; DNA: TGTGCCAGTAGTACCCCGTCCCGAGAGACCCAGTACTTC
D: NA; J: TRBJ1-1; size: NA; V: TRBV2; CDR3: CASSVLIRNTEAFF; DNA: TGTGCCAGCAGTGTATTGATTAGAAACACTGAAGCTTTCTTT
D: TRBD2; J: TRBJ2-1; size: NA; V: TRBV27; CDR3: CASSGRPYNEQFF; DNA: TGTGCCAGCAGCGGGAGGCCCTACAATGAGCAGTTCTTC
D: NA; J: TRBJ2-3; size: NA; V: TRBV12-3/TRBV12-4; CDR3: CASSQSTDTQYF; DNA: TGTGCCAGCAGCCAGAGCACAGATACGCAGTATTTT
D: TRBD2; J: TRBJ2-1; size: NA; V: TRBV10-3; CDR3: CAISSLAGDEQFF; DNA: TGTGCCATCAGTTCACTAGCGGGAGATGAGCAGTTCTTC